One sample yielded the 9 T cell receptor beta chains listed below, sequenced in a study of T cell responses to AZD1222 COVID-19 vaccine. Sequenced by immunoSEQ multiplex PCR; TCRdb stores in-frame clones only, minus some. Among 100,000 or so clones listed, approximately 87% were seen once. Specimen: peripheral blood, collected on day 0 of MenACWY control vaccination. These receptor sequences come from an adult in good health.

This rearrangement joins TRBV28 to TRBJ2-7, with a possible D match to TRBD2 (7 bases). Looked up from germline, CDR1 is MDHEN and CDR2 is SYDVKM. The CDR3 contains 15 residues. V was pared by 3 bases and J by 3 bases, with 15 bases between. The CDR3 is CASSFGGRSRYEQYF. CDR3 nucleotide sequence: TGTGCCAGCAGTTTCGGGGGGCGCTCCCGCTACGAGCAGTACTTC.

The rearrangement joins TRBV2 to TRBJ2-1; D unclear. The CDR3 consists of 13 residues. CDR1 and CDR2 from the germline V gene are SNHLY and FYNNEI. V lost 6 bases and J 2 bases, leaving 8 bases between the germline ends. CDR3 sequence reads: CASRLVPYNEQFF. CDR3 DNA: TGTGCCAGCAGACTTGTGCCCTACAATGAGCAGTTCTTC.

The chain has TRBV30 and TRBJ1-4; unclear D gene. The ends were cut back, 3 bases at V and 6 bases at J, with 14 bases in the middle. The CDR3 covers 14 residues. CDR1 and CDR2 (germline): GTSNPN, SVGIG (reference sequence). The CDR3 reads CAWRPDDNYEKLFF. The CDR3, as DNA: TGTGCCTGGAGGCCCGATGACAATTATGAAAAACTGTTTTTT.

This clone occurred a few times. J is TRBJ1-4 and V is TRBV5-1, with a tentative D call TRBD1 (5 bases). V lost 5 bases and J 8 bases, leaving 22 bases between the germline ends. The CDR3 runs to 16 residues. Germline V gives CDR1 SGHRS, CDR2 YFSETQ. CDR3 sequence: CASSLTGNPGEEKLFF. The CDR3 region has the DNA TGCGCCAGCAGTCTAACAGGTAACCCCGGAGAGGAAAAACTGTTTTTT.

The chain links TRBV11-3 to TRBJ1-1; no firm D call. The CDR3 runs to 13 residues. Germline loops: CDR1 SGHNT, CDR2 YENEEA. V gave up 4 bases and J gave up 4 bases, with 10 bases separating them. CDR3 nucleotides: TGTGCCAGCAGCTCCGAATCCGGCACTGAAGCTTTCTTT. It yields the protein CASSSESGTEAFF.

The J gene is TRBJ2-2, the V gene TRBV28; D is ambiguous. V gave up 4 bases and J gave up 8 bases, with 11 bases separating them. Per the germline V gene, CDR1 is MDHEN and CDR2 is SYDVKM. The CDR3 has 13 residues. CDR3 protein: CASSSQPYGELFF. The CDR3 coding sequence is TGTGCCAGCAGTTCACAGCCGTATGGGGAGCTGTTTTTT.

V gene TRBV6-2 or TRBV6-3 combines with J gene TRBJ2-7; 7 nucleotides line up with TRBD1. The germline CDR1 and CDR2 sequences are MNHEY and SVGEGT. The CDR3 totals 16 residues. V lost 4 bases to trimming and J lost 2 bases; unmatched junction nucleotides: 11. DNA of the CDR3: TGTGCCAGCAGTTCCCCCTCGGTCAGGGGGACCTACGAGCAGTACTTC. It yields the protein CASSSPSVRGTYEQYF.

The V gene is TRBV14, the J gene TRBJ1-6; TRBD1 might be the D (6 bases). Per germline, CDR1 SGHDN and CDR2 FVKESK. This CDR3 spans 13 amino acids. The germline V and J ends were trimmed by 4 bases and 8 bases, with 9 bases remaining between them. As DNA, the CDR3 is TGTGCCAGCAGCCCCAACAGGGATTCACCCCTCCACTTT. Protein: CASSPNRDSPLHF.

The V call is TRBV2, the J call TRBJ1-3; D gene unclear. The CDR3 length is 12 residues. The germline gives CDR1 SNHLY, CDR2 FYNNEI. V lost 3 bases to trimming and J lost 4 bases, with 4 bases between them. The CDR3 here is CASSESGNTIYF. For the CDR3, the DNA is TGTGCCAGCAGTGAGTCCGGAAACACCATATATTTT.